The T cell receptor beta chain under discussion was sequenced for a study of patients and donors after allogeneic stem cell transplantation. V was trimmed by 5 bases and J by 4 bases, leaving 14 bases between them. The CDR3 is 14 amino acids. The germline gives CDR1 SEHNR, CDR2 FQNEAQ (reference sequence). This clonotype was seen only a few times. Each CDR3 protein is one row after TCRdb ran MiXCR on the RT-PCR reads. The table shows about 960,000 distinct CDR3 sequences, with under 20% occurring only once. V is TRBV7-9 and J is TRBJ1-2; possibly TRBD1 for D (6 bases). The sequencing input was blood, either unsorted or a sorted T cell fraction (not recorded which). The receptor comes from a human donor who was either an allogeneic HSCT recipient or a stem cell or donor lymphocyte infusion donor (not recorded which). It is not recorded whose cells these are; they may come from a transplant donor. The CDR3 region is CASSHNRVGYGYTF. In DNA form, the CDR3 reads TGTGCCAGCAGCCACAACAGGGTCGGCTATGGCTACACCTTC.